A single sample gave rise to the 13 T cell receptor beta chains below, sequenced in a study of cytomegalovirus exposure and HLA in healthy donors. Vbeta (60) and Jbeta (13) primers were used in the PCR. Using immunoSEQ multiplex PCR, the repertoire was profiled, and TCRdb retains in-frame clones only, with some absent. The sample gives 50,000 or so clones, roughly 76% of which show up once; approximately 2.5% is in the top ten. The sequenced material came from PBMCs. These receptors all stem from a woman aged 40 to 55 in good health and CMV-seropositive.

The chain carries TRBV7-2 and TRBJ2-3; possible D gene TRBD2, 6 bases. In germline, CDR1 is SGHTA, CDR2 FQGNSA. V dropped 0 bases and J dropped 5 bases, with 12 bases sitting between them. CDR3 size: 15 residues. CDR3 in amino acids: CASSLAVVGGDTQYF. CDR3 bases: TGTGCCAGCAGCTTAGCGGTTGTGGGGGGAGATACGCAGTATTTT.

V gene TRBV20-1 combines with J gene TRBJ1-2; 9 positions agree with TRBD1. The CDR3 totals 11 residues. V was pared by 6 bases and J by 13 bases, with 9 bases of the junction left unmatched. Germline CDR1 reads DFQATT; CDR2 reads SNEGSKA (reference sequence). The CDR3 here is CSATGTGRSTF. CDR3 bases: TGCAGTGCCACCGGGACAGGGAGGTCCACCTTC.

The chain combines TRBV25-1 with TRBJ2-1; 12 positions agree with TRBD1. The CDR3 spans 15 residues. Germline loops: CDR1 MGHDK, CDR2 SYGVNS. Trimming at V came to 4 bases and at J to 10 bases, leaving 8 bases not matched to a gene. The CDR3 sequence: CASSAPGQGAEEQFF. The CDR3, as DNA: TGTGCCAGCAGTGCCCCGGGACAGGGGGCGGAGGAGCAGTTCTTC.

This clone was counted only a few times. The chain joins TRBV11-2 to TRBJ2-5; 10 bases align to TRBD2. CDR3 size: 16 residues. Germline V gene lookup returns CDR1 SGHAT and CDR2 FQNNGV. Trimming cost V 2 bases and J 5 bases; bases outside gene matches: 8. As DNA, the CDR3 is TGTGCCAGCAGCTTATTTAGCGGGGGGCAGTCGGAGACCCAGTACTTC. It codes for CASSLFSGGQSETQYF.

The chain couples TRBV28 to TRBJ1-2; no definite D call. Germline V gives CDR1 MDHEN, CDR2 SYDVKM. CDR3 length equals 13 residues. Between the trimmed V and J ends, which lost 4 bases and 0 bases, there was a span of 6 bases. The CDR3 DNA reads TGTGCCAGCAGTTCAACACCTAACTATGGCTACACCTTC. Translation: CASSSTPNYGYTF.

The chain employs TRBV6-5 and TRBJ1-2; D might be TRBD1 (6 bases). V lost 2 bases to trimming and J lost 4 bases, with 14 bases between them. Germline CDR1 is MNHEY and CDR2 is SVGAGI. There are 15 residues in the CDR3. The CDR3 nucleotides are TGTGCCAGCAGTTACACCATAACAGGGAGCTATGGCTACACCTTC. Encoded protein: CASSYTITGSYGYTF.

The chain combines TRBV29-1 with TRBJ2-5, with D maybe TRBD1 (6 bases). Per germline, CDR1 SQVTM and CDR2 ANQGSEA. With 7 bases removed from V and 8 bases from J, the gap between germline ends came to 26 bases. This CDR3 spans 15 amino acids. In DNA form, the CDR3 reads TGCAGCGGGGCAAGGACAGTAGGCCCGAAGAGAACCCAGTACTTC. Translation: CSGARTVGPKRTQYF. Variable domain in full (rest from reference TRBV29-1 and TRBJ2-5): SAVISQKPSRDICQRGTSLTIQCQVDSQVTMMFWYRQQPGQSLTLIATANQGSEATYESGFVIDKFPISRPNLTFSTLTVSNMSPEDSSIYLCSGARTVGPKRTQYFGPGTRLLVL.

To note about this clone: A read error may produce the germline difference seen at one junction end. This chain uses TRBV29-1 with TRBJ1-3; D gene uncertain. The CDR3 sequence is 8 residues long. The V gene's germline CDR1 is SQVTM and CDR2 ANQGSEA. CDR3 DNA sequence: TGCAGCGCCCCCCACCAGGTTTTT. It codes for CSAPHQVF. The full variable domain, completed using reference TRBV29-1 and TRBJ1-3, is SAVISQKPSRDICQRGTSLTIQCQVDSQVTMMFWYRQQPGQSLTLIATANQGSEATYESGFVIDKFPISRPNLTFSTLTVSNMSPEDSSIYLCSAPHQVFGEGSWLTVV.

The CDR3 sequence is CASSPDSSSYEQYF. The CDR3 nucleotides read TGTGCCAGCAGCCCAGACTCCAGCTCCTACGAGCAGTACTTC. The V gene is TRBV7-3, the J gene TRBJ2-7; D is ambiguous. CDR1 is SGHTA, CDR2 FQGTGA, per germline. V was shortened by 5 bases and J by 0 bases, with 11 bases between the two germline ends. The CDR3 spans 14 residues.

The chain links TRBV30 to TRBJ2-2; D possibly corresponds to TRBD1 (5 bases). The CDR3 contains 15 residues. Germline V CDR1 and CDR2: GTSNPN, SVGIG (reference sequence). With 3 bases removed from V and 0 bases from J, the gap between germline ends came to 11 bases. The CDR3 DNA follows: TGTGCCTGGAGGCGACAGTTCGCGAACACCGGGGAGCTGTTTTTT. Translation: CAWRRQFANTGELFF.

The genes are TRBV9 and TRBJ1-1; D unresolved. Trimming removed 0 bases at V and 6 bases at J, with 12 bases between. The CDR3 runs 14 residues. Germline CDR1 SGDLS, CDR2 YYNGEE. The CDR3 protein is CASSVGAASPEAFF. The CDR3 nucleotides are TGTGCCAGCAGCGTAGGGGCTGCTTCTCCTGAAGCTTTCTTT. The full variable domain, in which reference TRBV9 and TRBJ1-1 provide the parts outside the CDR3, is DSGVTQTPKHLITATGQRVTLRCSPRSGDLSVYWYQQSLDQGLQFLIQYYNGEERAKGNILERFSAQQFPDLHSELNLSSLELGDSALYFCASSVGAASPEAFFGQGTRLTVV.

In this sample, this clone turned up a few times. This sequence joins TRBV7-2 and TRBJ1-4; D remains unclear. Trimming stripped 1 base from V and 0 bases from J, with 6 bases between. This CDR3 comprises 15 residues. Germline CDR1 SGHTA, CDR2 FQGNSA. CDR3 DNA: TGTGCCAGCAGCTTAGACCTAGCAACTAATGAAAAACTGTTTTTT. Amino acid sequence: CASSLDLATNEKLFF.

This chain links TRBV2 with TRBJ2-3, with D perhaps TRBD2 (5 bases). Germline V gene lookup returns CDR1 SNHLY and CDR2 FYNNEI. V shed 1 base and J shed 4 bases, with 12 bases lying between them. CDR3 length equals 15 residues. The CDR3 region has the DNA TGTGCCAGCAGTGAAGAAAGGTTAGCGCCAGATACGCAGTATTTT. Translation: CASSEERLAPDTQYF. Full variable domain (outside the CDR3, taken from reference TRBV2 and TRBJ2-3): EPEVTQTPSHQVTQMGQEVILRCVPISNHLYFYWYRQILGQKVEFLVSFYNNEISEKSEIFDDQFSVERPDGSNFTLKIRSTKLEDSAMYFCASSEERLAPDTQYFGPGTRLTVL.